Detailed here is one T cell receptor beta chain. The data stem from a study of cytomegalovirus exposure and HLA in healthy donors. On the study more broadly: An early release of data contained about 85 million unique TCRs, which came from HLA-typed donors.

In the PCR, 60 Vbeta and 13 Jbeta primers were used. Produced via immunoSEQ multiplex PCR; TCRdb's table is partial and in-frame only. The profile shows a few hundred thousand clones, 60% to 80% of them singletons. Germline values: CDR1 SGHAT, CDR2 FQNNGV. The length of the CDR3 is 17 residues. The V end was cut by 5 bases, the J end by 0 bases, with 16 bases between. This chain joins TRBV11-2 and TRBJ1-4, with a possible D match to TRBD1 (6 bases). Sequenced sample: PBMCs. The clonotype comes from a man younger than 35 in good health and CMV-seronegative. The CDR3 is CASSPWTDHATNEKLFF. CDR3 bases: TGTGCCAGCAGCCCCTGGACAGACCACGCAACTAATGAAAAACTGTTTTTT. The full variable domain, rest sourced from reference TRBV11-2 and TRBJ1-4, is EAGVAQSPRYKIIEKRQSVAFWCNPISGHATLYWYQQILGQGPKLLIQFQNNGVVDDSQLPKDRFSAERLKGVDSTLKIQPAKLEDSAVYLCASSPWTDHATNEKLFFGSGTQLSVL.